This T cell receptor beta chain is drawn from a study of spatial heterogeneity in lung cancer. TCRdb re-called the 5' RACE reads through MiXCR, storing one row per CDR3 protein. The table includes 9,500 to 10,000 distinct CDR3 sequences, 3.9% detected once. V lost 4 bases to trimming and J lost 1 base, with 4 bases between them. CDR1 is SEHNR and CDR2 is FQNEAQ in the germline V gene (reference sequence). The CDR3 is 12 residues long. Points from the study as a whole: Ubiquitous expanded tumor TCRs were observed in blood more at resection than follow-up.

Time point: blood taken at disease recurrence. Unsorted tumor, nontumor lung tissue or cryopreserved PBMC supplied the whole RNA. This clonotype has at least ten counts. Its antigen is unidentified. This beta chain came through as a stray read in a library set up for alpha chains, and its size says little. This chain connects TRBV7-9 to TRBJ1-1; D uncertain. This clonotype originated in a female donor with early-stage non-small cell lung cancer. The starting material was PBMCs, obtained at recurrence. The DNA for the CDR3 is TGTGCCAGCAGCTGGCAGAACACTGAAGCTTTCTTT. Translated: CASSWQNTEAFF.